These 18 T cell receptor beta chains were sequenced from one sample in a study of T-cell memory formation after mild COVID-19. TCRdb fed the 5' RACE reads into MiXCR, producing one record per CDR3 protein. Of 500,000 to 650,000 distinct CDR3 sequences in the sample, 20% to 25% are singletons; the top ten hold around 8.4%. Sequencing used PBMCs or a T cell subset sorted from them (not recorded which). Receptors were obtained from an adult woman who had mild COVID-19 (a few samples of this study predate the infection). Cell type and time point are not known.

J is TRBJ1-2 and V is TRBV4-3; D perhaps matches TRBD1 (5 bases). This CDR3 is built from 17 residues. The V gene lost 1 base and the J gene lost 7 bases, with 22 bases spanning the gap. CDR1 is LGHNA, CDR2 YSLEER, per germline. The CDR3 coding sequence is TGCGCCAGCAGCCAAGTGGTAACAGGCCCGACCCGCCGTGGCTACACCTTC. Amino acid sequence: CASSQVVTGPTRRGYTF.

This clonotype showed up just a few times. The chain couples TRBV27 to TRBJ2-5; D possibly corresponds to TRBD1 (5 bases). CDR1 and CDR2 (germline): MNHEY, SMNVEV (reference sequence). The V gene lost 3 bases and the J gene lost 7 bases, with 6 bases spanning the gap. The CDR3 has 11 amino acids. The CDR3 sequence: CASSFGATQYF. The CDR3 nucleotides are TGTGCCAGCAGTTTTGGGGCGACCCAGTACTTC.

The chain employs TRBV28 and TRBJ2-3; TRBD2 is a possible D gene (5 bases). With 10 bases removed from V and 2 bases from J, the gap between germline ends came to 10 bases. Germline CDR1 and CDR2: MDHEN and SYDVKM. CDR3 length: 12 amino acids. CDR3 sequence: CATQRNTDTQYF. The CDR3 DNA sequence: TGTGCCACCCAGCGGAACACAGATACGCAGTATTTT.

V usage is TRBV25-1 and J usage is TRBJ1-4; D gene unclear. Trimming stripped 7 bases from V and 8 bases from J, with 14 bases between. This CDR3 is built from 13 residues. Germline V gene sequence: CDR1 MGHDK, CDR2 SYGVNS. DNA for the CDR3: TGTGCCAGCAAGTCCAGTTTGGAAGAAAAACTGTTTTTT. This encodes CASKSSLEEKLFF.

V and J are TRBV12-3 or TRBV12-4 and TRBJ2-7, with D perhaps given as TRBD1 or TRBD2 (5 bases each). The ends were cut back, 5 bases at V and 1 base at J, with 12 bases in the middle. The CDR3 covers 14 residues. Here the CDR3 DNA reads TGTGCCAGCAGTCCGGGACGGCCTTCCTACGAGCAGTACTTC. This codes for CASSPGRPSYEQYF.

The chain carries TRBV7-3 and TRBJ2-3; 14 bases align to TRBD2. V gave up 5 bases and J gave up 4 bases; unmatched junction bases: 8. Germline CDR1 and CDR2: SGHTA and FQGTGA. There are 17 residues in the CDR3. CDR3 sequence: CASSTSTSGGAADTQYF. Here the CDR3 DNA reads TGTGCCAGCAGCACATCGACTAGCGGGGGGGCCGCAGATACGCAGTATTTT.

The V gene is TRBV19, the J gene TRBJ1-3; D is uncertain. The V gene lost 5 bases and the J gene lost 0 bases, with 14 bases spanning the gap. This CDR3 is 16 amino acids long. Germline V gives CDR1 LNHDA, CDR2 SQIVND (reference sequence). CDR3 loop: CASSSVPALSGNTIYF. In DNA, the CDR3 is TGTGCCAGTAGTTCAGTTCCGGCACTCTCTGGAAACACCATATATTTT.

The sample holds a few counts of this clonotype. The chain couples TRBV4-1 to TRBJ2-7, with TRBD2 matching 14 bases. V was pared by 4 bases and J by 5 bases, with 10 bases of the junction left unmatched. CDR1 is MGHRA, CDR2 YSYEKL, per germline. The CDR3 has 17 residues. This CDR3 is CASSPSRLAGGPDEQYF. In DNA form, the CDR3 reads TGCGCCAGCAGCCCCAGCAGACTAGCGGGGGGGCCGGACGAGCAGTACTTC.

The chain joins TRBV5-1 to TRBJ2-7, with 7 bases aligning to TRBD1. Unmatched junction bases numbered 6, after V lost 3 bases and J lost 3 bases. CDR3 size: 14 residues. CDR1 and CDR2 from the germline V gene are SGHRS and YFSETQ. The CDR3 here is CASSSRDSHYEQYF. Written as DNA, the CDR3 is TGCGCCAGCAGCTCCCGGGACAGCCACTACGAGCAGTACTTC.

The V and J genes are TRBV2 and TRBJ2-2, with D perhaps being TRBD1 or TRBD2 (5 bases each). The CDR3 sequence is 14 residues long. Trimming removed 8 bases at V and 0 bases at J, with 10 bases between. Looked up from germline, CDR1 is SNHLY and CDR2 is FYNNEI. The CDR3 region is CASVWDANTGELFF. CDR3 in DNA: TGTGCCAGCGTCTGGGACGCGAACACCGGGGAGCTGTTTTTT.

The V gene is TRBV6-2 or TRBV6-3, the J gene TRBJ1-2; D is uncertain. Trimming took 8 bases from V and 4 from J, leaving 20 bases between them. The CDR3 has 15 amino acids. Germline V gene sequence: CDR1 MNHEY, CDR2 SVGEGT. DNA for the CDR3: TGTGCCAGCGTTGCGGCGGCAATTGTTTCCTATGGCTACACCTTC. It encodes CASVAAAIVSYGYTF.

There are a few counts of this clonotype. A junction end diverges from the germline sequence, so it may reflect a read error. V is TRBV6-5 and J is TRBJ2-5, with TRBD2 as a possible D gene (6 bases). The CDR3 has 13 residues. Germline V gives CDR1 MNHEY, CDR2 SVGAGI. The CDR3 nucleotides read TGTGCCAGCAGCGACGAACTCCGGGGGATATATAGCTTC. Translation: CASSDELRGIYSF.

The V gene is TRBV21-1, the J gene TRBJ1-3. TRBV21-1 is classified as a pseudogene. This CDR3 is built from 17 residues. The chain's CDR3 is CASSKALRVFSGNTIYF. Written as DNA, the CDR3 is TGTGCCAGCAGCAAAGCGCTGAGGGTATTCTCTGGAAACACCATATATTTT.

The chain joins TRBV13 to TRBJ2-1; TRBD2 matches 7 bases. CDR1 is PRHDT, CDR2 FYEKMQ, per germline (reference sequence). V was clipped by 4 bases and J by 7 bases; unmatched bases: 13. CDR3 length equals 16 residues. The CDR3 DNA reads TGTGCCAGCAGCTCCTTAACGGGAGGTTTGAGGAATGAGCAGTTCTTC. Translating it yields CASSSLTGGLRNEQFF.

V usage is TRBV4-1 and J usage is TRBJ1-1; a possible D gene is TRBD1 (5 bases). This CDR3 contains 15 residues. Germline CDR1 is MGHRA and CDR2 is YSYEKL. Trimming took off 4 bases at V and 7 bases at J, with 19 bases between the two ends. CDR3 loop: CASSLYSRGPYEAFF. The CDR3, as DNA: TGCGCCAGCAGCCTATACAGCCGGGGCCCCTATGAAGCTTTCTTT.

The CDR3, as DNA: TGTGCCATTAGTTTCGGTCTGAACTATGGCTACACCTTC. Its translation is CAISFGLNYGYTF. The chain combines TRBV6-5 with TRBJ1-2, with D unclear. CDR3 size: 13 residues. Germline CDR1 MNHEY, CDR2 SVGAGI. The germline V and J ends were trimmed by 10 bases and 2 bases, with 14 bases remaining between them.

This clonotype has just a few counts. The rearrangement links TRBV6-6 to TRBJ1-2, with D uncertain. V was trimmed by 7 bases and J by 4 bases, leaving 19 bases between them. The CDR3 loop spans 15 amino acids. Germline CDR1 is MNHNY and CDR2 is SVGAGI (reference sequence). CDR3 loop: CASTKNLGNPYGYTF. The CDR3 DNA follows: TGTGCCAGCACAAAAAACCTAGGGAATCCCTATGGCTACACCTTC.

V gene TRBV12-5 combines with J gene TRBJ2-3, with D possibly being TRBD1 or TRBD2 (5 bases each). From germline, CDR1 is LGHNT and CDR2 FRNRAP. Trimming took 1 base from V and 9 from J, leaving 5 bases between them. The CDR3 consists of 11 residues. CDR3 DNA: TGTGCTAGTGGTTTGGGGGGGACGCAGTATTTT. Protein sequence: CASGLGGTQYF.